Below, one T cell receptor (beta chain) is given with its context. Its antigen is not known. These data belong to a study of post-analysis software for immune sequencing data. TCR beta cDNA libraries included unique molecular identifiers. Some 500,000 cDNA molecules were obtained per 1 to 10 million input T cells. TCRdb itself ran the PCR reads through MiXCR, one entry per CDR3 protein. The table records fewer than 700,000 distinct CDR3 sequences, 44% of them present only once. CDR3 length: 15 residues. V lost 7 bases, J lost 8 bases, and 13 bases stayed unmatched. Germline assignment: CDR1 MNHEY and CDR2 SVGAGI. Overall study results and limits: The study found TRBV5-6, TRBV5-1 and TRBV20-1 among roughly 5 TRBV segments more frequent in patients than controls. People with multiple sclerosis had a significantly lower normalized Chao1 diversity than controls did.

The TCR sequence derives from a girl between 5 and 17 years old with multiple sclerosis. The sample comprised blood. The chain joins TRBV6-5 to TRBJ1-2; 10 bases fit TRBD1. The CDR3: CASTAGQGSLWGYTF. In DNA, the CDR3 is TGTGCCAGCACCGCGGGACAGGGGAGTTTGTGGGGCTACACCTTC.